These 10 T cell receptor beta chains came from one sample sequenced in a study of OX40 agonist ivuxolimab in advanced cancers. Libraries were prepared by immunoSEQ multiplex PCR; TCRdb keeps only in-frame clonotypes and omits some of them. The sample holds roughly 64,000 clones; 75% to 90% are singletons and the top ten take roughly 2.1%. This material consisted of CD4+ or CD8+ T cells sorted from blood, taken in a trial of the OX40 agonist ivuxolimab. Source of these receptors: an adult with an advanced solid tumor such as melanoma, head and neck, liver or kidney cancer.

CDR3: CASSLNTGGESPLHF. CDR3 nucleotides: TGTGCCAGCAGCTTAAACACAGGGGGCGAGTCACCCCTCCACTTT. The chain carries TRBV7-3 and TRBJ1-6; TRBD1 agrees at 9 bases. The CDR3 sequence is 15 residues long. Germline-derived CDR1 and CDR2 are SGHTA and FQGTGA. With 1 base clipped from V and 10 bases from J, the junction kept 5 bases outside the gene matches.

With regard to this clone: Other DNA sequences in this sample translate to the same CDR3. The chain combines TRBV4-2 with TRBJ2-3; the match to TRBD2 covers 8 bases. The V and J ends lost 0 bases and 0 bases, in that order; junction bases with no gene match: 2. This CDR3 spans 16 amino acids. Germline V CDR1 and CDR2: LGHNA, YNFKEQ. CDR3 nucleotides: TGTGCCAGCAGCCAAGACGTAGCGGGGAGCACAGATACGCAGTATTTT. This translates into CASSQDVAGSTDTQYF.

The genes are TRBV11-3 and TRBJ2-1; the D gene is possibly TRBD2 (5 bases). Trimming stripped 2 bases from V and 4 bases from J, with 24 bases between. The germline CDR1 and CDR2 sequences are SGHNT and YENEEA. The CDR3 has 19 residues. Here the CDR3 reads CASSLKTLRGPRRYNEQFF. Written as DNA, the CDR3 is TGTGCCAGCAGCTTAAAGACATTACGAGGACCGAGGAGGTACAATGAGCAGTTCTTC.

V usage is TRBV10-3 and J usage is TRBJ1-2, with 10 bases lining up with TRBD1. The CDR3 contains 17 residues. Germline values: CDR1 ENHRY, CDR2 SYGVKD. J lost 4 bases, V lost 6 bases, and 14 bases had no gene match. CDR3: CAIRSGTGAASGYGYTF. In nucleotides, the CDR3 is TGTGCCATCAGATCCGGGACAGGGGCCGCTTCCGGCTATGGCTACACCTTC.

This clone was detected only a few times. The CDR3 bases are TGTGCCAGCAGACGTCGCGGGACTGAAGCTTTCTTT. This translates into CASRRRGTEAFF. V usage is TRBV21-1 and J usage is TRBJ1-1. TRBV21-1 is flagged as a pseudogene. The CDR3 is made up of 12 amino acids.

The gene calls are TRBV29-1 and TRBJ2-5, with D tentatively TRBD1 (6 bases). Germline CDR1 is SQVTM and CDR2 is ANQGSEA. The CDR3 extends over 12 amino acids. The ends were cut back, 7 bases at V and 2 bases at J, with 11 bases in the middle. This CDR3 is CSGSTGQETQYF. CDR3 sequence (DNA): TGCAGCGGCAGCACAGGGCAAGAGACCCAGTACTTC.

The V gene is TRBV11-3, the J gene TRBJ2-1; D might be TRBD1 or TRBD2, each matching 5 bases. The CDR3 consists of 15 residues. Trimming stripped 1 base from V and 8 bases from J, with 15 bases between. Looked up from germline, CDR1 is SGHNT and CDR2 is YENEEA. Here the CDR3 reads CASSLGGSDFHEQFF. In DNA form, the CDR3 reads TGTGCCAGCAGCTTAGGGGGGAGTGACTTTCATGAGCAGTTCTTC.

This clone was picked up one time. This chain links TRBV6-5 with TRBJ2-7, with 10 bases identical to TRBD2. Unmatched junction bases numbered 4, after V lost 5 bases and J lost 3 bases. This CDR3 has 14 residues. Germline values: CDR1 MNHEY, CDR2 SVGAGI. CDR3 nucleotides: TGTGCCAGCAGTCGGTGGACTAGCGGCTACGAGCAGTACTTC. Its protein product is CASSRWTSGYEQYF.

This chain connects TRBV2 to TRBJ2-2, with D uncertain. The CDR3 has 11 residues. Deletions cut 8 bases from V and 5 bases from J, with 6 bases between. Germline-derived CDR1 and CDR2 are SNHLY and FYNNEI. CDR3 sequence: CASEITGELFF. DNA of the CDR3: TGTGCCAGCGAAATTACCGGGGAGCTGTTTTTT. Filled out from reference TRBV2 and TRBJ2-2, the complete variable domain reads EPEVTQTPSHQVTQMGQEVILRCVPISNHLYFYWYRQILGQKVEFLVSFYNNEISEKSEIFDDQFSVERPDGSNFTLKIRSTKLEDSAMYFCASEITGELFFGEGSRLTVL.

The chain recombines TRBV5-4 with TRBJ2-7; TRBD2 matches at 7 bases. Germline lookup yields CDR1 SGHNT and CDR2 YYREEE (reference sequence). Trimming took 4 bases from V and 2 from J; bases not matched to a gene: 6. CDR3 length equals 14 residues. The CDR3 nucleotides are TGTGCCAGCAGCGACGGGACTACCACCTACGAGCAGTACTTC. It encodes CASSDGTTTYEQYF.